The T cell receptor (beta chain) under discussion was sequenced for a study of T cell clonality in common variable immunodeficiency. A word on this clone: The antigen is undetermined. The junction departs from germline at one end; a sequencing error may be responsible.

The assay was immunoSEQ multiplex PCR, and TCRdb's table has in-frame clones only and misses some. The sample was found to contain 25,000 or so clones, and every one recurs. Study results and limitations: Repertoire-complication correlations in CVID were limited by patient heterogeneity. Common variable immunodeficiency TCR beta sequences reportedly had fewer deletions and N-nucleotide insertions. CVID subjects showed higher TCRbeta clonality than healthy controls. Fewer TCRbeta clones were shared among CVID subjects than controls.

The sequenced sample was peripheral blood mononuclear cells. This TCR came from a human donor with common variable immunodeficiency.

The chain's CDR3 is CASSTDHQGTQYF. CDR3 bases read: TGCGCCAGCAGCACAGACCACCAAGGGACC. This chain joins TRBV5-1 and TRBJ2-5; unclear D gene. The read ends 3 residues shy of where the CDR3 ends; the end is completed using the germline J gene. Germline V gene sequence: CDR1 SGHRS, CDR2 YFSETQ. The CDR3 runs to 13 residues.